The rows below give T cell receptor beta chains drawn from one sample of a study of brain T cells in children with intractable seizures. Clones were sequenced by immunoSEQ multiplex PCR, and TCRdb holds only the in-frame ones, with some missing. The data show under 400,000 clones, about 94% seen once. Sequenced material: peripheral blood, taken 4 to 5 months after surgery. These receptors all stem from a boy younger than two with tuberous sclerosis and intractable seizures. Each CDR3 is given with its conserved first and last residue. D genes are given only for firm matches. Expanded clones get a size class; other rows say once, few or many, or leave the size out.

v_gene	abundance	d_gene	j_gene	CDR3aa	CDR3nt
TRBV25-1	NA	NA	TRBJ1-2	CASSEGAGDLANYGYTF	TGTGCCAGCAGTGAAGGGGCAGGGGACTTGGCTAACTATGGCTACACCTTC
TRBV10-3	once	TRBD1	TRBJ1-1	CAISGTGSGEAFF	TGTGCCATCAGTGGGACAGGGTCGGGTGAAGCTTTCTTT
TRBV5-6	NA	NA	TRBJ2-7	CASSRRREQYF	TGTGCCAGCAGCAGAAGGCGCGAGCAGTACTTC
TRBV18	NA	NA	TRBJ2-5	CASSPQEQETQYF	TGTGCCAGCTCACCGCAAGAACAAGAGACCCAGTACTTC
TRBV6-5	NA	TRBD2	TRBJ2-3	CASRSGTAATQYF	TGTGCCAGCAGGAGCGGGACGGCTGCTACGCAGTATTTT
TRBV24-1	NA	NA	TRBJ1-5	CATGDGNQPQHF	TGTGCCACAGGGGACGGGAATCAGCCCCAGCATTTT
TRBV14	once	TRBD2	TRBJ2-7	CASSQLAGGPYEQYF	TGTGCCAGCAGCCAACTAGCGGGGGGCCCGTACGAGCAGTACTTC
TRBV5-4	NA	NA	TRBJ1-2	CASSLVNYGYTF	TGTGCCAGCAGCTTGGTGAACTATGGCTACACCTTC
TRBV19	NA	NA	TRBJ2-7	CASSMSQGGSYEQYF	TGTGCCAGTAGTATGTCACAAGGGGGCTCCTACGAGCAGTACTTC
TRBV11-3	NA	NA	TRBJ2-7	CASSLVFGVRAYEQYF	TGTGCCAGCAGCTTAGTATTTGGGGTCAGGGCATACGAGCAGTACTTC
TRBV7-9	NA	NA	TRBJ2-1	CASTWSNEQFF	TGTGCCAGCACCTGGAGCAATGAGCAGTTCTTC
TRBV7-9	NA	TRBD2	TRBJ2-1	CASSSGVAGGPYNEQFF	TGTGCCAGCAGCTCCGGCGTAGCGGGAGGGCCCTACAATGAGCAGTTCTTC
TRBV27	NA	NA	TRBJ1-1	CASSLRGGDSNTEAFF	TGTGCCAGCAGTTTGCGAGGAGGGGACTCGAACACTGAAGCTTTCTTT
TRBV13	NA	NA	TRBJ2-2	CASSLARAMNTGELFF	TGTGCCAGCAGCTTAGCCCGGGCCATGAACACCGGGGAGCTGTTTTTT
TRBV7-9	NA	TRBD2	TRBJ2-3	CASSRLADSTDTQYF	TGTGCCAGCAGCCGACTAGCGGATAGCACAGATACGCAGTATTTT
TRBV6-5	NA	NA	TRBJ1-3	CASSQDLGPGTIYF	TGTGCCAGCAGCCAGGACCTAGGTCCAGGCACCATATATTTT
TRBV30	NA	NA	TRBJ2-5	CACTDTLSQETQYF	TGTGCCTGTACCGACACGCTCAGCCAAGAGACCCAGTACTTC
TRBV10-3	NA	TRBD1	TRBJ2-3	CAISGTGARVDTQYF	TGTGCCATCAGTGGGACAGGGGCGCGGGTAGATACGCAGTATTTT
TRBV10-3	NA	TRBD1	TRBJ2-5	CAIRKMTGDQETQYF	TGTGCCATCAGGAAGATGACAGGGGACCAAGAGACCCAGTACTTC
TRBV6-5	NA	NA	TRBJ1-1	CASSYGLFTEAFF	TGTGCCAGCAGTTACGGTCTGTTCACTGAAGCTTTCTTT
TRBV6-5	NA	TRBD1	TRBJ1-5	CASRSRQGRDQPQHF	TGTGCCAGCAGGTCTCGACAGGGGAGGGATCAGCCCCAGCATTTT
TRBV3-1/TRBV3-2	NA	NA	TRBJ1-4	CASSQRPGENEKLFF	TGTGCCAGCAGCCAAAGACCAGGGGAGAATGAAAAACTGTTTTTT
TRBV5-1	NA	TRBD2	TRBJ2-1	CASSLSLAGYNEQFF	TGCGCCAGCAGCTTGTCGCTAGCGGGTTACAATGAGCAGTTCTTC